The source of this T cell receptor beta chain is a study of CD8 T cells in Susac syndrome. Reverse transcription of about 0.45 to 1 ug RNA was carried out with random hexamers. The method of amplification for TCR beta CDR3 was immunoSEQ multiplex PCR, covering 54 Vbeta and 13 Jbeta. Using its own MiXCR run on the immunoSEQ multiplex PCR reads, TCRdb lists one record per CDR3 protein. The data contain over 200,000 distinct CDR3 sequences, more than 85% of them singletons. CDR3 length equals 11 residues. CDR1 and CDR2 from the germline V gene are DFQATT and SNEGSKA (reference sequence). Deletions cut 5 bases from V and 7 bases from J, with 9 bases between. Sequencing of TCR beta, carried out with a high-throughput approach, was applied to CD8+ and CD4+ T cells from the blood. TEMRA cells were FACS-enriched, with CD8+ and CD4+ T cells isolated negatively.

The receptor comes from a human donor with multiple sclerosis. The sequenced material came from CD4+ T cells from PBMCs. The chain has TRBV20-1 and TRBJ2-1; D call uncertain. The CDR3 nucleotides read TGCAGTGCTGGGGATTGGAATGAGCAGTTCTTC. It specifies CSAGDWNEQFF.